This T cell receptor (beta chain) was observed in a study of Ad26.COV2.S vaccination and SARS-CoV-2 variants. Treatment given: over 15 received Ad26.COV2.S at low or high dose, single or two shots; 5 received placebo; per-sample allocation not given. Each sample was drawn 63 days after the first injection (of vaccine or placebo). Profiling relied on immunoSEQ multiplex PCR, and the TCRdb table lists in-frame clones only, not all of them. The sample shows about 410,000 clones, 92% of them seen only once. Trimming pared 4 bases from V and 4 bases from J, leaving 11 bases between. Germline V CDR1 and CDR2: LGHNA, YSLEER. The length of the CDR3 is 14 residues.

This clonotype was obtained from a person aged 18-65 years who received the Ad26.COV2.S COVID-19 vaccine or a placebo. Sample: peripheral blood, taken in a trial of Ad26.COV2.S vaccine versus placebo. This rearrangement joins TRBV4-3 to TRBJ2-1; no reliable D call. The DNA for the CDR3 is TGCGCCAGCAGCCGGACCGGTAAATACAATGAGCAGTTCTTC. Amino acid sequence: CASSRTGKYNEQFF.